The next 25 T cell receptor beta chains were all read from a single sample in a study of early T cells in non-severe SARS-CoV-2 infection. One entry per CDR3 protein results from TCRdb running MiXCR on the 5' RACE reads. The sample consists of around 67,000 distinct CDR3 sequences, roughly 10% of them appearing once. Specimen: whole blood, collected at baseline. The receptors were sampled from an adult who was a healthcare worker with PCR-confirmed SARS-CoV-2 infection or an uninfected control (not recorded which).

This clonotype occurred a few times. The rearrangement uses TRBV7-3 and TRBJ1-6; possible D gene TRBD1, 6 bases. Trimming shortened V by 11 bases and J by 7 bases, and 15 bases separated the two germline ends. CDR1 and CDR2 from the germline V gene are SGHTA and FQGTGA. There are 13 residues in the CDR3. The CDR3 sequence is CAPEGQANSPLHF. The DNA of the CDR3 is TGTGCCCCCGAGGGACAAGCAAATTCACCCCTCCACTTT.

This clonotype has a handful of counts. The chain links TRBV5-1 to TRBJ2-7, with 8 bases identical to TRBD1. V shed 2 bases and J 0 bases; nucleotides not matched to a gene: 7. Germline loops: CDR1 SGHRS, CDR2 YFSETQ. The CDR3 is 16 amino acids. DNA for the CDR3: TGCGCCAGCAGCTTTCGGACAGGGACGAGCTCCTACGAGCAGTACTTC. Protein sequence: CASSFRTGTSSYEQYF.

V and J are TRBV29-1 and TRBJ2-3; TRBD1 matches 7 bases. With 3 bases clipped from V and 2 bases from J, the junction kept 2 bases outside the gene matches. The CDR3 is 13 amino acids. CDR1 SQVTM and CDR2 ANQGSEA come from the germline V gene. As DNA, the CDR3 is TGCAGCGTTGAGGGGACAGTCACAGATACGCAGTATTTT. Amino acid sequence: CSVEGTVTDTQYF.

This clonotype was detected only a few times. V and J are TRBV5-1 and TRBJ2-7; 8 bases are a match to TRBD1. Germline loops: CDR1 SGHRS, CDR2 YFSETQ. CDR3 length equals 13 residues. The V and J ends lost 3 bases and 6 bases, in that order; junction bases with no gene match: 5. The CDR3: CASSYGQGTEQYF. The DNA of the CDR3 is TGCGCCAGCAGCTACGGACAGGGCACCGAGCAGTACTTC.

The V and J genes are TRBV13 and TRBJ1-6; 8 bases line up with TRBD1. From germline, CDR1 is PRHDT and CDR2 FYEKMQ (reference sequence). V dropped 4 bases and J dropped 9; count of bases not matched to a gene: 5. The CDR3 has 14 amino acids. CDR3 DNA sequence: TGTGCCAGCAGCTCGACAGGGGTTGGTTCACCCCTCCACTTT. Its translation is CASSSTGVGSPLHF.

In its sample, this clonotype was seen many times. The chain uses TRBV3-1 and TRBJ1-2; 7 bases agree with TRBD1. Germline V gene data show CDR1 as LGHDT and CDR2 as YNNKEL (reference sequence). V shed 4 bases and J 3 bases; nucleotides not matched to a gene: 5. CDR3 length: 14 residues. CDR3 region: CASSPRGNDYGYTF. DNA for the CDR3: TGTGCCAGCAGCCCCAGGGGGAACGACTATGGCTACACCTTC.

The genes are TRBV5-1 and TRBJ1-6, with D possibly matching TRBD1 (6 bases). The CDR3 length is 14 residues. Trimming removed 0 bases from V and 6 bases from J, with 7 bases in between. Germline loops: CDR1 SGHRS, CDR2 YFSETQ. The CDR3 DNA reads TGCGCCAGCAGCTTGGACAGGGTTAATTCACCCCTCCACTTT. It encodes CASSLDRVNSPLHF. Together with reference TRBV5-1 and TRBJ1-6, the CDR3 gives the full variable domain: KAGVTQTPRYLIKTRGQQVTLSCSPISGHRSVSWYQQTPGQGLQFLFEYFSETQRNKGNFPGRFSGRQFSNSRSEMNVSTLELGDSALYLCASSLDRVNSPLHFGNGTRLTVT.

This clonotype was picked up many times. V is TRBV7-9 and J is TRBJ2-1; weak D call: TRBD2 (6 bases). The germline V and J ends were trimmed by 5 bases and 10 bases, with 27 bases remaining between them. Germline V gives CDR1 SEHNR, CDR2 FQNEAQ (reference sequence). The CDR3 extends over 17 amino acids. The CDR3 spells CASSSRGGLPTFGEQFF. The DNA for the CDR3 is TGTGCCAGCAGCAGTAGGGGAGGACTACCGACCTTCGGAGAGCAGTTCTTC.

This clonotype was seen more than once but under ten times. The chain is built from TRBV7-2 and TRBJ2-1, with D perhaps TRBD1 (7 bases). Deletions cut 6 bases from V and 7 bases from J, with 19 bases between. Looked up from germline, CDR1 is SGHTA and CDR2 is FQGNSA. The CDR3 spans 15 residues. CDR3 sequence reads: CASRRDSYLRNEQFF. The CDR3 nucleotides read TGTGCCAGCAGGCGGGACAGCTACCTCAGGAATGAGCAGTTCTTC.

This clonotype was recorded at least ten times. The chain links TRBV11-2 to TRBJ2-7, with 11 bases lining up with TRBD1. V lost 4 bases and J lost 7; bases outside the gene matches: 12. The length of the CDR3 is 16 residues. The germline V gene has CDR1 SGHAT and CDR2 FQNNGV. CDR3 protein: CASSSHHGTGGREQYF. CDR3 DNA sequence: TGTGCCAGCAGCTCCCACCACGGGACAGGGGGTCGGGAGCAGTACTTC. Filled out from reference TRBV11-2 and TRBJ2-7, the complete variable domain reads EAGVAQSPRYKIIEKRQSVAFWCNPISGHATLYWYQQILGQGPKLLIQFQNNGVVDDSQLPKDRFSAERLKGVDSTLKIQPAKLEDSAVYLCASSSHHGTGGREQYFGPGTRLTVT.

The chain's CDR3 is CASSEDRGAYEQYF. CDR3 sequence (DNA): TGTGCCAGCAGTGAGGACAGGGGGGCCTACGAGCAGTACTTC. The V and J genes are TRBV2 and TRBJ2-7; 10 bases match TRBD1. The CDR3 contains 14 residues. The V gene end was trimmed by 3 bases and the J gene end by 2 bases; junction bases not matched to a gene: 1. Germline CDR1 is SNHLY and CDR2 is FYNNEI.

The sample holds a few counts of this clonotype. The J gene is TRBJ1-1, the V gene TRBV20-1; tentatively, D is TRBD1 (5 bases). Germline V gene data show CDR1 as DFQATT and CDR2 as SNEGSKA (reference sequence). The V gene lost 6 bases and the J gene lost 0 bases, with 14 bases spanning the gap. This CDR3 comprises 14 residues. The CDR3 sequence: CSADHGGMNTEAFF. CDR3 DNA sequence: TGCAGTGCCGACCATGGGGGAATGAACACTGAAGCTTTCTTT.

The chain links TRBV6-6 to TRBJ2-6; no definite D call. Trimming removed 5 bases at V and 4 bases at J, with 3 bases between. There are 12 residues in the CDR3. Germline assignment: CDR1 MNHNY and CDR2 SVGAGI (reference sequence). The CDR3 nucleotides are TGTGCCAGCAGTATGGGGGCCAACGTCCTGACTTTC. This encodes CASSMGANVLTF.

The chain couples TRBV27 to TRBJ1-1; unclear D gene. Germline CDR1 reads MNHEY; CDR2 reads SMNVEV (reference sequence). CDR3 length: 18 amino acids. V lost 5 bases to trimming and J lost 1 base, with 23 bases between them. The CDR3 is CASSLSGPFPRWNTEAFF. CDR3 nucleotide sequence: TGTGCCAGCAGTCTTTCGGGTCCATTCCCCCGTTGGAACACTGAAGCTTTCTTT.

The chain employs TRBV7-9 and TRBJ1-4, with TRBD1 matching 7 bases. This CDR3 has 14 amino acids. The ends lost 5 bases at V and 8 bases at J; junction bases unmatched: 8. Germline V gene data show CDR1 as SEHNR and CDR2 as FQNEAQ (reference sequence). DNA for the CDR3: TGTGCCAGCAGCCTAAGGGGGCTCGGGGAAAAACTGTTTTTT. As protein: CASSLRGLGEKLFF. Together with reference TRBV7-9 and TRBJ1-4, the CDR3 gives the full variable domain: DTGVSQNPRHKITKRGQNVTFRCDPISEHNRLYWYRQTLGQGPEFLTYFQNEAQLEKSRLLSDRFSAERPKGSFSTLEIQRTEQGDSAMYLCASSLRGLGEKLFFGSGTQLSVL.

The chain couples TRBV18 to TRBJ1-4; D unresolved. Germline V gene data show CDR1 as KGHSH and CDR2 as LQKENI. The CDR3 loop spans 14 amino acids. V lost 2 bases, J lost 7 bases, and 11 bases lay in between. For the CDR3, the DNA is TGTGCCAGCTCACCAACCGAGGCAGGTGAAAAACTGTTTTTT. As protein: CASSPTEAGEKLFF.

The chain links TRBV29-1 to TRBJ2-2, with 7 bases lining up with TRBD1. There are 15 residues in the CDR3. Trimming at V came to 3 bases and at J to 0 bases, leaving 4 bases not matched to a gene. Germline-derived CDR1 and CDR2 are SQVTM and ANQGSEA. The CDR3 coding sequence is TGCAGCGTTGAGGGGACAGCCGCGAACACCGGGGAGCTGTTTTTT. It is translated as CSVEGTAANTGELFF.

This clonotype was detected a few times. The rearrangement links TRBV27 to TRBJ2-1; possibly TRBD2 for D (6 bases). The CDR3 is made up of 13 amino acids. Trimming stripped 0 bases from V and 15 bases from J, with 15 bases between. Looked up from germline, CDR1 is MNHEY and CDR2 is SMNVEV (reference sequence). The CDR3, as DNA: TGTGCCAGCAGTTTATCCCCGGGACTGATGTTGTTCTTC. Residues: CASSLSPGLMLFF.

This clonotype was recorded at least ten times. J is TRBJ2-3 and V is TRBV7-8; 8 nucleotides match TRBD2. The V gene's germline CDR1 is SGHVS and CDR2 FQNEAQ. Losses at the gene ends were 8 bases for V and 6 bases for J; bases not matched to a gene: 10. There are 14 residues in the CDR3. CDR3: CASAREALMDTQYF. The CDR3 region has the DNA TGTGCCAGCGCGCGGGAGGCCCTTATGGATACGCAGTATTTT.

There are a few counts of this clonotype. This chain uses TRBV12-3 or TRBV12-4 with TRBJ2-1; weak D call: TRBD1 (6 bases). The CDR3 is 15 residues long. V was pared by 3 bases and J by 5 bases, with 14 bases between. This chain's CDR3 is CASSFAQGENNEQFF. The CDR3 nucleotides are TGTGCCAGCAGTTTCGCACAGGGTGAAAACAATGAGCAGTTCTTC.

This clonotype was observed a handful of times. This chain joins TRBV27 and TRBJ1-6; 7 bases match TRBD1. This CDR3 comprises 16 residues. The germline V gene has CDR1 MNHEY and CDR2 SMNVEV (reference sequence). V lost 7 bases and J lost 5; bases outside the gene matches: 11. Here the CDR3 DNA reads TGTGCCAGCACTTGGACAGGCTTCTCTCATAATTCACCCCTCCACTTT. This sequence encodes CASTWTGFSHNSPLHF.

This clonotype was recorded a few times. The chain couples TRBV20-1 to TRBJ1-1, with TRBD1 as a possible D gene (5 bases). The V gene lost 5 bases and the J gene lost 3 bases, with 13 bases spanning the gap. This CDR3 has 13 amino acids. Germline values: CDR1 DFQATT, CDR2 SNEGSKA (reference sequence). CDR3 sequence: CSASRGGDTEAFF. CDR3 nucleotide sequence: TGCAGTGCTTCTAGGGGAGGGGACACTGAAGCTTTCTTT.

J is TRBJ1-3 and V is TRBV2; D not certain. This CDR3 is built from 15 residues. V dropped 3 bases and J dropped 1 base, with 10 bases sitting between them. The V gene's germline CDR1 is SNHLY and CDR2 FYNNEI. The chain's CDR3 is CASSESPVSGNTIYF. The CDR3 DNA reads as TGTGCCAGCAGTGAGTCACCCGTATCTGGAAACACCATATATTTT. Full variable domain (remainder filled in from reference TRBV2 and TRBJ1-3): EPEVTQTPSHQVTQMGQEVILRCVPISNHLYFYWYRQILGQKVEFLVSFYNNEISEKSEIFDDQFSVERPDGSNFTLKIRSTKLEDSAMYFCASSESPVSGNTIYFGEGSWLTVV.

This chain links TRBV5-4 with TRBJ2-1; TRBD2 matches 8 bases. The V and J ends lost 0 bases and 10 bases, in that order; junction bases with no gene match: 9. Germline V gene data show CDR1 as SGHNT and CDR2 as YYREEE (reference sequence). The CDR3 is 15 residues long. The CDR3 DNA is TGTGCCAGCAGCTTGGAACTAGCGGCCACCCCCGAGCAGTTCTTC. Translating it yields CASSLELAATPEQFF.

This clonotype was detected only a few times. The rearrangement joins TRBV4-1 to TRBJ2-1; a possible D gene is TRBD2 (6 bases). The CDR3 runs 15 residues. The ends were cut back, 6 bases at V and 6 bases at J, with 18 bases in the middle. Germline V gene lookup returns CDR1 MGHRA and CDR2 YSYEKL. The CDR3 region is CASRVVREQPNEQFF. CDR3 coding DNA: TGCGCCAGCAGGGTCGTTCGGGAGCAACCCAATGAGCAGTTCTTC.